This TCR beta chain was recovered during a study of blood T cell repertoires in COVID-19. Per the study methods: Researchers report that nucleated cell counts were estimated from reference gene primer amplification. Sequencing was performed with immunoSEQ multiplex PCR; in TCRdb, only in-frame clones are kept and a portion is missing. The V and J calls and clone size come from that table; D and trimming were worked out from the DNA. The table has 200,000 to 300,000 clones, about 91% seen once. Researchers sorted participants into cohorts using their self-reported clinical history. Trimming left V 2 bases short and J 0 bases short, with 10 bases between. Germline CDR1 SGHDT, CDR2 YYEEEE. The CDR3 has 15 amino acids.

The TCR sequence derives from a woman under 40 with acute COVID-19. The sample was PBMCs or T cells enriched from blood (not recorded which). This rearrangement joins TRBV5-6 to TRBJ2-3; the D is unclear. DNA for the CDR3: TGTGCCAGCAGCTTCCTTTCGTCTAGCACAGATACGCAGTATTTT. Amino acid sequence: CASSFLSSSTDTQYF.